This T cell receptor (beta chain) was identified in a study of blood T cell repertoires in COVID-19. Study in general: Both acute and convalescent COVID-19 samples were obtained from the United States, Italy and Spain. PBMCs, B-cell-depleted T cells, or T cells were the source of the cDNA or gDNA that made up the material.

Trimming took 7 bases from V and 3 from J; bases not matched to a gene: 5. Per the germline V gene, CDR1 is MNHEY and CDR2 is SVGAGI. The CDR3 length is 14 residues. Per the original data handling: Nucleated cell counts were estimated from reference gene primer amplification. TCRdb's copy holds only in-frame clones and misses some; the assay was immunoSEQ multiplex PCR. V, J and clone size reflect that table, while D and trimming were determined from the DNA. This table has a few hundred thousand clones, approximately 87% appearing once. The receptor comes from a human donor in a cohort sampled during active COVID-19. Sequenced sample: peripheral blood. This chain links TRBV6-5 with TRBJ2-7; 11 positions agree with TRBD2. CDR3 in DNA: TGTGCCAGCACCTTTAGCGGGAGGGTCTACGAGCAGTACTTC. This gives the protein CASTFSGRVYEQYF.